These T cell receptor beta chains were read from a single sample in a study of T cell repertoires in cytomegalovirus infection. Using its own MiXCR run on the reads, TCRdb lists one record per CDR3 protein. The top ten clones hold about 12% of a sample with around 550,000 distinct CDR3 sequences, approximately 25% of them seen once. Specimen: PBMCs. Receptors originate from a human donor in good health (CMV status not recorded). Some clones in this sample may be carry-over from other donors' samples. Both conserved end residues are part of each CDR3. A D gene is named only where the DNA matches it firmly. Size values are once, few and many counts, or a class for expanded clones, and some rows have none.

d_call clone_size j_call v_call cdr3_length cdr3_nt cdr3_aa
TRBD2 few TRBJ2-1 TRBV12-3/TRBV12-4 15 TGTGCCAGCAGTCCCCAAGCGGGAGGGTACAATGAGCAGTTCTTC CASSPQAGGYNEQFF
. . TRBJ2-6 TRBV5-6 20 TGTGCCAGCAGCCCGCCCTCCGGGGTCGGGTTGGGTCTGGGGGCCAACGTCCTGACTTTC CASSPPSGVGLGLGANVLTF
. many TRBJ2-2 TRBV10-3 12 TGTGCCATCAGTGAGTCTCAAGGGGAGCTGTTTTTT CAISESQGELFF
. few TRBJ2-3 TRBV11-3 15 TGTGCCAGCAGCTTCCGGGACCTCGAGGGAGATACGCAGTATTTT CASSFRDLEGDTQYF
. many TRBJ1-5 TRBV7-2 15 TGTGCCAGCAGCTTAAGGAGGGGCGACAATCAGCCCCAGCATTTT CASSLRRGDNQPQHF
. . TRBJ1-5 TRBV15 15 TGTGCCACCAGTACTGAGGTTGGGAGCAATCAGCCCCAGCATTTT CATSTEVGSNQPQHF
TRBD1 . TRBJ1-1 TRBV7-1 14 TGTGCCAGCAGCCTTGGGGGACAGGGGGAAGCGGCTTTCTTT CASSLGGQGEAAFF
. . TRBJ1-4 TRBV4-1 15 TGCGCCAGCAGCCAGAACGGTTGGTCCGGTGAAAAACTGTTTTTT CASSQNGWSGEKLFF
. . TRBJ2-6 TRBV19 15 TGTGCCAGTAAGGGCTTAAGCTCTGGGGCCAACGTCCTGACTTTC CASKGLSSGANVLTF
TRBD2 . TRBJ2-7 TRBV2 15 TGTGCCAGCAGTTCTAGCGGGAGGGCTACCTACGAGCAGTACTTC CASSSSGRATYEQYF
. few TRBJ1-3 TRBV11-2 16 TGTGCCAGCAGCTTAGATAACAGACAGTTCGGAAACACCATATATTTT CASSLDNRQFGNTIYF
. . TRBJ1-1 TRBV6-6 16 TGTGCCAGCAGTTACTCCGCGGTATCGGGGGACACTGAAGCTTTCTTT CASSYSAVSGDTEAFF
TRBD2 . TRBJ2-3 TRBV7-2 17 TGTGCCAGCAGCTTAGTCCTAGCGGGAGGGCCCTCAGATACGCAGTATTTT CASSLVLAGGPSDTQYF
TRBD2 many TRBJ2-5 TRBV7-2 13 TGTGCCATGAGTAGCGGGAGGGAAGGGACCCAGTACTTC CAMSSGREGTQYF
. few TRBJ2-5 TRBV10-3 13 TGTGCCATCAACGAGAGGGGGCAAGAGACCCAGTACTTC CAINERGQETQYF
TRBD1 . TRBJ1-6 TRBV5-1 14 TGCGCCAGCAGCCCGGGACAGGCGTATTCACCCCTCCACTTT CASSPGQAYSPLHF
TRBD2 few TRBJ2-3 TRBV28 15 TGTGCCAGCAGTTCCCTAGCGGGAGCTTGGGATACGCAGTATTTT CASSSLAGAWDTQYF
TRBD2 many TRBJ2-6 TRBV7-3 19 TGTGCCAGCAGCTTATCTGGAGAGCGGGAGGCGAATGGGGCCAACGTCCTGACTTTC CASSLSGEREANGANVLTF
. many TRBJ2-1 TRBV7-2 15 TGTGCCAGCAGCTTAGCGTTGGCGCCCTACAATGAGCAGTTCTTC CASSLALAPYNEQFF
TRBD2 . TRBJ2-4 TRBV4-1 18 TGCGCCAGCAGCCAAGCTTCACTAGCGGGGTTAGCCAAAAACATTCAGTACTTC CASSQASLAGLAKNIQYF
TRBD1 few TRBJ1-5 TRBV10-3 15 TGTGCCATCAGTGAGGGACAGGGGGGTAATCAGCCCCAGCATTTT CAISEGQGGNQPQHF
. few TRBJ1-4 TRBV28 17 TGTGCCAGCAGTTCACCCGAGGACGGCGGGTTTAATGAAAAACTGTTTTTT CASSSPEDGGFNEKLFF
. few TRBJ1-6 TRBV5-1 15 TGCGCCAGCAGCTTGCTAGGGCCCCATAATTCACCCCTCCACTTT CASSLLGPHNSPLHF
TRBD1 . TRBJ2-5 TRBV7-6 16 TGTGCCAGCAGCTTAGGGTTCAGGGGGCGTAGAGAGACCCAGTACTTC CASSLGFRGRRETQYF
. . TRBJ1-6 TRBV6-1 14 TGTGCCAGCAGTGAAGTGGGAGGGGATTCACCCCTCCACTTT CASSEVGGDSPLHF
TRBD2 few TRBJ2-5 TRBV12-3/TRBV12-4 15 TGTGCCAGCAGTTTAATCCCTAGCGGCGGAGAGACCCAGTACTTC CASSLIPSGGETQYF
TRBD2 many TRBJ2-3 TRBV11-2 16 TGTGCCAGCAGCTGGGGGGGTGGTTCAGTCACAGATACGCAGTATTTT CASSWGGGSVTDTQYF
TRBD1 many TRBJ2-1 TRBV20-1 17 TGCAGTGCTGCTGGACAGGGGCCTCAAAGCTCCTACAATGAGCAGTTCTTC CSAAGQGPQSSYNEQFF
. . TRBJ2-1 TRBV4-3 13 TGCGCCAGCAGCCAAGATACGGGTCGGGAGCAGTTCTTC CASSQDTGREQFF
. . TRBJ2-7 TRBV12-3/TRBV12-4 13 TGTGCCAGCAGTTTACTGCGGTCCTACGAGCAGTACTTC CASSLLRSYEQYF
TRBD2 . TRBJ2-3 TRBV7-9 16 TGTGCCAGCAGCTTCTCACTAGCGGGAGTATCAGATACGCAGTATTTT CASSFSLAGVSDTQYF
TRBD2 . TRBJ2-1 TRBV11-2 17 TGTGCCAGCAGCTTACTTAGGACTAGCGGGGATTACAATGAGCAGTTCTTC CASSLLRTSGDYNEQFF
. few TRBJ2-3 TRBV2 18 TGTGCCAGCAGTGAACCGATCATTGGACGTACTAGCACAGATACGCAGTATTTT CASSEPIIGRTSTDTQYF
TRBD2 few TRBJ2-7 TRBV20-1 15 TGCAGTGCTAGACCCTTTAGCGGGGTTCGGAACGAGCAGTACTTC CSARPFSGVRNEQYF
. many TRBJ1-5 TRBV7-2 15 TGTGCCAGCAGCTTAGTCTCCAGAGACCATCAGCCCCAGCATTTT CASSLVSRDHQPQHF
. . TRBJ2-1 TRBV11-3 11 TGTGCCAGCAGCTTAACCCCTGAGCAGTTCTTC CASSLTPEQFF
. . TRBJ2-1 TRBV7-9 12 TGTGCCAGCCGGGATTTCAGGAATGAGCAGTTCTTC CASRDFRNEQFF
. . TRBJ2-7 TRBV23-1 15 TGCGCCAGCAGTCACCGGGCCTCGAGCTCCTACGAGCAGTACTTC CASSHRASSSYEQYF
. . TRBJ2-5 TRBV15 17 TGTGCCACCCTAGAGATCCGACTAGGAGGTTTAGAGGAGACCCAGTACTTC CATLEIRLGGLEETQYF
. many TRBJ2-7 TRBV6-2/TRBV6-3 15 TGTGCCAGCAGTTACCCCCAGGGGCGTGGGGCCGAGCAGTACTTC CASSYPQGRGAEQYF
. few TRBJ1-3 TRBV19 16 TGTGCCAGTTCCAGGAGGGGCCTAAGCTCTGGAAACACCATATATTTT CASSRRGLSSGNTIYF
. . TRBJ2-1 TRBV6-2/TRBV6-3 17 TGTGCCAGCAGTTGGGGGTTTGACAGGAGCTCCTACAATGAGCAGTTCTTC CASSWGFDRSSYNEQFF
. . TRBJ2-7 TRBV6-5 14 TGTGCCAGCAGTTACATTACGGGAGTCTACGAGCAGTACTTC CASSYITGVYEQYF
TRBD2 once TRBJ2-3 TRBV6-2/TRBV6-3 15 TGTGCCAGCAGGACTTGGCGGGAGGGTCCAGATACGCAGTATTTT CASRTWREGPDTQYF
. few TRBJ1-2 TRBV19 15 TGTGCCAGTAGTCCGAGGGCACCGGCTGAAGAGGGCTACACCTTC CASSPRAPAEEGYTF
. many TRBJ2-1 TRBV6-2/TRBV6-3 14 TGTGCCAGCATCGCGCCGGGCTTTTCGAATGAGCAGTTCTTC CASIAPGFSNEQFF
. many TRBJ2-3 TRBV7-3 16 TGTGCCAGCAGCAAAGGACACGGTCTAAACACAGATACGCAGTATTTT CASSKGHGLNTDTQYF
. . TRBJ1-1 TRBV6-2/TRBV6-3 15 TGTGCCAGCAGATTCGGACAGTCGAAGAACACTGAAGCTTTCTTT CASRFGQSKNTEAFF
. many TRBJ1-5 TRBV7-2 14 TGTGCCAGCAACAACAGGGCTAGCAATCAGCCCCAGCATTTT CASNNRASNQPQHF
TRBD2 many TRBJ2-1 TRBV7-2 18 TGTGCCAGCAGCTTAGTCAGGGGCCCTAGCGGGAGTATAAATGAGCAGTTCTTC CASSLVRGPSGSINEQFF
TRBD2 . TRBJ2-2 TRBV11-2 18 TGTGCCAGCAGCTTGGGGACTAGCATGGGACCGAACACCGGGGAGCTGTTTTTT CASSLGTSMGPNTGELFF
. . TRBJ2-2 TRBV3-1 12 TGTGCCAGCAGCCAAGATCTCGGGGAGCTGTTTTTT CASSQDLGELFF
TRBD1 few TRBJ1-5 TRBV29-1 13 TGCAGCGTGTATACAGGGGGAGGTCAGCCCCAGCATTTT CSVYTGGGQPQHF
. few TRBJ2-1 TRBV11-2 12 TGTGCCAGCACCTTTGGGGGGAATGAGCAGTTCTTC CASTFGGNEQFF
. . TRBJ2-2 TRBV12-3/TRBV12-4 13 TGTGCCAGCAGTTTAGGGGCCGGAGGGGAGCTGTTTTTT CASSLGAGGELFF
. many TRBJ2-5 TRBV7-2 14 TGTGCCAGCAGCGCTTCTACTGACTGGGAGACCCAGTACTTC CASSASTDWETQYF
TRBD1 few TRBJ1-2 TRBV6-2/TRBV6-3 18 TGTGCCAGCAGTTCAAGCCCCGGGACAGGGGTTCATCACTATGGCTACACCTTC CASSSSPGTGVHHYGYTF
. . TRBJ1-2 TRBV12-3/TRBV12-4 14 TGTGCCAGCAGTTTCCAGGGAATACTCTATGGCTACACCTTC CASSFQGILYGYTF